What follows describes a single TCR beta chain. These data originate in a study of glioma-infiltrating T cells. The wider study: Blood libraries targeted about 4- to 11-fold coverage of 1 million or so T cells.

The ends lost 1 base at V and 1 base at J; junction bases unmatched: 14. CDR1 LGHNA and CDR2 YNFKEQ come from the germline V gene. CDR3 length: 20 residues. TCR alpha and beta CDR3 regions were amplified from RNA using iRepertoire nested multiplex PCR. A single record per CDR3 protein comes from TCRdb applying MiXCR to the multiplex PCR reads. Among about 380,000 distinct CDR3 sequences, 41% were seen once, and the ten largest hold about 12%. The sequenced material came from glioma tissue, nonneoplastic brain tissue, or PBMCs (not recorded which). The chain employs TRBV4-2 and TRBJ1-5; 9 bases are a match to TRBD1. This sequence was found in a human donor with low-grade glioma or glioblastoma, undergoing nonglioma brain surgery, or in good health (not recorded which). CDR3 nucleotides: TGTGCCAGCAGCCAAGGATTCTTCACAGGGGGCGCAGGAAGCAATCAGCCCCAGCATTTT. Its translation: CASSQGFFTGGAGSNQPQHF.